This is a list of T cell receptor beta chains from one sample in a study of hypomethylating agent response in myelodysplastic syndrome. Sequenced by immunoSEQ multiplex PCR; TCRdb stores in-frame clones only, minus some. The profile shows some 6,900 clones, around 87% of them singletons. Sequencing used bone marrow, obtained before or after starting hypomethylating agent treatment for myelodysplastic syndrome (not recorded which). These receptors all stem from a human donor with myelodysplastic syndrome. Each CDR3 is given with its conserved first and last residue. Fields, in order: V gene, D gene, clone size, J gene, CDR3 DNA, CDR3 protein. D genes are given only for firm matches. Clone size is shown for a subset of rows, as once, few, many or a class of expanded clone.

v_call: TRBV7-9; d_call: .; clone_size: .; j_call: TRBJ1-2; cdr3_nt: TGTGCCAGCAGCTTAGCGGGGGGCGCGGGTGGCTACACCTTC; cdr3_aa: CASSLAGGAGGYTF
v_call: TRBV4-3; d_call: TRBD1; clone_size: .; j_call: TRBJ1-1; cdr3_nt: TGCGCCAGCAGCCTACTTACCGGGACAGGGTCGGAGACTGAAGCTTTCTTT; cdr3_aa: CASSLLTGTGSETEAFF
v_call: TRBV12-5; d_call: .; clone_size: .; j_call: TRBJ1-1; cdr3_nt: TGTGCTAGTGGTTTGTCACAGGCTTTCGCTTTCTTT; cdr3_aa: CASGLSQAFAFF
v_call: TRBV5-4; d_call: .; clone_size: few; j_call: TRBJ1-6; cdr3_nt: TGTGCCAGCAGCTTGGAGTATAATTCACCCCTCCACTTT; cdr3_aa: CASSLEYNSPLHF
v_call: TRBV2; d_call: .; clone_size: .; j_call: TRBJ2-7; cdr3_nt: TGTGCCAGCAGTGATTGGCAGGGTAACTCCTACGAGCAGTACTTC; cdr3_aa: CASSDWQGNSYEQYF
v_call: TRBV4-1; d_call: TRBD1; clone_size: .; j_call: TRBJ1-4; cdr3_nt: TGCGCCAGCAGCCGGACAGGGTGGGAAAAACTGTTTTTT; cdr3_aa: CASSRTGWEKLFF
v_call: TRBV6-1; d_call: .; clone_size: .; j_call: TRBJ2-2; cdr3_nt: TGTGCCAGCAGTGAAAGGCGGGGAGCCGGGGAGCTGTTTTTT; cdr3_aa: CASSERRGAGELFF
v_call: TRBV10-3; d_call: .; clone_size: .; j_call: TRBJ1-5; cdr3_nt: TGTGCCATCAGTACAGGGCGGAGGGACAATCAGCCCCAGCATTTT; cdr3_aa: CAISTGRRDNQPQHF
v_call: TRBV6-1; d_call: TRBD2; clone_size: once; j_call: TRBJ2-7; cdr3_nt: TGTGCCAGCAGCTTCCTAGCGGCCCTCTACGAGCAGTACTTC; cdr3_aa: CASSFLAALYEQYF
v_call: TRBV7-9; d_call: TRBD1; clone_size: .; j_call: TRBJ1-1; cdr3_nt: TGTGCCAGCAGCTCCGGGGGCGGGACAGAAAACACTGAAGCTTTCTTT; cdr3_aa: CASSSGGGTENTEAFF
v_call: TRBV9; d_call: .; clone_size: .; j_call: TRBJ2-3; cdr3_nt: TGTGCCAGCAGCTATACAGGGTACACAGATACGCAGTATTTT; cdr3_aa: CASSYTGYTDTQYF
v_call: TRBV6-1; d_call: TRBD1; clone_size: .; j_call: TRBJ2-3; cdr3_nt: TGTGCCAGCAGTGAAGCCGGGACAGTTACAGATACGCAGTATTTT; cdr3_aa: CASSEAGTVTDTQYF
v_call: TRBV7-2; d_call: .; clone_size: .; j_call: TRBJ2-3; cdr3_nt: TGTGCCAGCAGCTTATCGTTAGGGACAGATACGCAGTATTTT; cdr3_aa: CASSLSLGTDTQYF
v_call: TRBV11-3; d_call: TRBD2; clone_size: .; j_call: TRBJ2-7; cdr3_nt: TGTGCCAGCAGCTCCGGGACTAGCGGGGGGTACGAGCAGTACTTC; cdr3_aa: CASSSGTSGGYEQYF
v_call: TRBV4-1; d_call: TRBD2; clone_size: .; j_call: TRBJ2-1; cdr3_nt: TGCGCCAGCAGCCAAGTAGCGGGCTACAATGAGCAGTTCTTC; cdr3_aa: CASSQVAGYNEQFF
v_call: TRBV19; d_call: TRBD1; clone_size: .; j_call: TRBJ2-3; cdr3_nt: TGTGCCAGTAGCCGAATCAGAACAGGGGCAGATACGCAGTATTTT; cdr3_aa: CASSRIRTGADTQYF
v_call: TRBV7-9; d_call: .; clone_size: once; j_call: TRBJ2-7; cdr3_nt: TGTGCCAGCAGCCCCGAAGTAGGCGAGCAGTACTTC; cdr3_aa: CASSPEVGEQYF
v_call: TRBV15; d_call: TRBD2; clone_size: few; j_call: TRBJ2-7; cdr3_nt: TGTGCCACCAGCAGAGATTTAGCGGGACGGTACGAGCAGTACTTC; cdr3_aa: CATSRDLAGRYEQYF
v_call: TRBV5-6; d_call: .; clone_size: .; j_call: TRBJ2-7; cdr3_nt: TGTGCCAGCAGCATTATGACAGCTTTCTACGAGCAGTACTTC; cdr3_aa: CASSIMTAFYEQYF
v_call: TRBV21-1; d_call: .; clone_size: .; j_call: TRBJ1-4; cdr3_nt: TGTGCCAGCAGGGCCACGGACAGGGGGAATGAAAAACTGTTTTTT; cdr3_aa: CASRATDRGNEKLFF
v_call: TRBV4-2; d_call: .; clone_size: .; j_call: TRBJ1-1; cdr3_nt: TGTGCCAGCAGCCAGAGCGGTTTGAACACTGAAGCTTTCTTT; cdr3_aa: CASSQSGLNTEAFF
v_call: TRBV29-1; d_call: .; clone_size: .; j_call: TRBJ2-4; cdr3_nt: TGCAGCGTTTCTTCAGGGGTTGTAAACATTCAGTACTTC; cdr3_aa: CSVSSGVVNIQYF
v_call: TRBV7-9; d_call: .; clone_size: .; j_call: TRBJ1-2; cdr3_nt: TGTGCCAGCAGCAGTTGGACAGCTAACTATGGCTACACCTTC; cdr3_aa: CASSSWTANYGYTF
v_call: TRBV9; d_call: .; clone_size: .; j_call: TRBJ1-2; cdr3_nt: TGTGCCAGCAGCGCAAGGACAGCTAACTATGGCTACACCTTC; cdr3_aa: CASSARTANYGYTF
v_call: TRBV10-3; d_call: .; clone_size: .; j_call: TRBJ2-5; cdr3_nt: TGTGCCATCAGTGAGTCAAGGGGGGAGACCCAGTACTTC; cdr3_aa: CAISESRGETQYF
v_call: TRBV2; d_call: .; clone_size: few; j_call: TRBJ2-1; cdr3_nt: TGTGCCAGCAGTGAAAGCCAGCTCTCCTACAATGAGCAGTTCTTC; cdr3_aa: CASSESQLSYNEQFF
v_call: TRBV6-1; d_call: .; clone_size: .; j_call: TRBJ2-1; cdr3_nt: TGTGCCAGCAGTGAGTCACAGGAGTACAATGAGCAGTTCTTC; cdr3_aa: CASSESQEYNEQFF
v_call: TRBV4-3; d_call: .; clone_size: .; j_call: TRBJ2-1; cdr3_nt: TGCGCCAGCAGCCAAGAGGCCGAAAATGAGCAGTTCTTC; cdr3_aa: CASSQEAENEQFF
v_call: TRBV5-1; d_call: TRBD2; clone_size: .; j_call: TRBJ2-1; cdr3_nt: TGCGCCAGCAGCCTACGTAGCGGGGGGGGAAATGAGCAGTTCTTC; cdr3_aa: CASSLRSGGGNEQFF